Listed here are 5 T cell receptor beta chains from one sample, sequenced in a study of T cell responses to AZD1222 COVID-19 vaccine. Produced via immunoSEQ multiplex PCR; TCRdb's table is partial and in-frame only. Of over 95,000 clones in the sample, roughly nine tenths were seen once. The material sequenced was peripheral blood, taken on day 0 of AZD1222 vaccination. Receptors originate from an adult in good health.

This clone qualifies as medium-sized (0.01 to 0.1%). The chain links TRBV11-2 to TRBJ1-4; possible D gene TRBD1, 6 bases. The germline gives CDR1 SGHAT, CDR2 FQNNGV. This CDR3 spans 14 amino acids. Trimming cost V 7 bases and J 2 bases, with 11 bases left between them. CDR3 coding DNA: TGTGCCAGCAAGGGGGGGGCGACTAATGAAAAACTGTTTTTT. Its translation is CASKGGATNEKLFF.

This chain joins TRBV9 and TRBJ1-1, with D possibly being TRBD1 (5 bases). The germline V and J ends were trimmed by 2 bases and 4 bases, with 9 bases remaining between them. The CDR3 contains 13 residues. Germline V gene data show CDR1 as SGDLS and CDR2 as YYNGEE. CDR3 sequence: CASSVSGGTEAFF. The CDR3 nucleotides read TGTGCCAGCAGCGTTAGCGGGGGCACTGAAGCTTTCTTT.

The J gene is TRBJ2-5, the V gene TRBV5-1, with D possibly called TRBD1 or TRBD2 (6 bases each). The germline V gene encodes CDR1 SGHRS and CDR2 YFSETQ. The germline V and J ends were trimmed by 3 bases and 0 bases, with 18 bases remaining between them. CDR3 size: 17 residues. The CDR3 spells CASSWGATTKNQETQYF. As DNA, the CDR3 is TGCGCCAGCAGCTGGGGGGCCACAACTAAAAACCAAGAGACCCAGTACTTC.

This chain links TRBV7-3 with TRBJ2-1; 7 bases are shared with TRBD2. The CDR3 spans 18 residues. After removal of 1 base from V and 1 base from J, the junction contained 10 bases not matched to a gene. In germline, CDR1 is SGHTA, CDR2 FQGTGA. This chain's CDR3 is CASSLRGRGSLSYNEQFF. The CDR3 DNA sequence: TGTGCCAGCAGCTTAAGGGGGAGGGGATCTTTATCCTACAATGAGCAGTTCTTC.

The chain is built from TRBV30 and TRBJ2-2; 7 bases match TRBD2. The CDR3 totals 14 residues. The germline CDR1 and CDR2 sequences are GTSNPN and SVGIG (reference sequence). V trimming: 3 bases; J trimming: 4 bases; junction bases outside the gene matches: 5. CDR3 sequence reads: CAWRWGGGTGELFF. The CDR3 bases are TGTGCCTGGAGGTGGGGGGGTGGCACCGGGGAGCTGTTTTTT.